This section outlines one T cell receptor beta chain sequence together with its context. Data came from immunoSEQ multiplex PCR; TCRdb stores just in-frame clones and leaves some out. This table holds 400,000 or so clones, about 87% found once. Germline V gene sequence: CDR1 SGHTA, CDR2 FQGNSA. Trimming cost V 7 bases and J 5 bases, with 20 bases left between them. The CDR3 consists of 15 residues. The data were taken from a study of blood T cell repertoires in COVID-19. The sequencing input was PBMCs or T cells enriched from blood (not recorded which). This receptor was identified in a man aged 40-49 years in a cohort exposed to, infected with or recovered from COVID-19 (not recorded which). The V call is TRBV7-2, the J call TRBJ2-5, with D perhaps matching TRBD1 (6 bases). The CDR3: CASNPTGLLRETQYF. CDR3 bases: TGTGCCAGCAACCCAACAGGGCTTCTGCGGGAGACCCAGTACTTC. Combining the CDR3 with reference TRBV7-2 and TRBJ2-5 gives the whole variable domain GAGVSQSPSNKVTEKGKDVELRCDPISGHTALYWYRQSLGQGLEFLIYFQGNSAPDKSGLPSDRFSAERTGGSVSTLTIQRTQQEDSAVYLCASNPTGLLRETQYFGPGTRLLVL.